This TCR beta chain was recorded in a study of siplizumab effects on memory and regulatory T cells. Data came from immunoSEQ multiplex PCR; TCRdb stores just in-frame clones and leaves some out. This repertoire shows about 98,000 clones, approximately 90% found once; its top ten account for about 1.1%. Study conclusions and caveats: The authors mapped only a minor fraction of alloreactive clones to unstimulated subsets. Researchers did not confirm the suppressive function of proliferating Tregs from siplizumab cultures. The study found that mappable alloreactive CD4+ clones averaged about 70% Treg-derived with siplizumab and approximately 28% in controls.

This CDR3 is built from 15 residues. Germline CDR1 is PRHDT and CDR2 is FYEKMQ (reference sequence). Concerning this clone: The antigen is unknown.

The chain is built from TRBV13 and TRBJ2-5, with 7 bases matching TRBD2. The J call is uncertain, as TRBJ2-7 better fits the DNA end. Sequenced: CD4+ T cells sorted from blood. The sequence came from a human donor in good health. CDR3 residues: CASSARREGSYEQYF. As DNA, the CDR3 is TGTGCCAGCAGCGCTAGGAGGGAGGGCTCCTACGAGCAGTACTTC.